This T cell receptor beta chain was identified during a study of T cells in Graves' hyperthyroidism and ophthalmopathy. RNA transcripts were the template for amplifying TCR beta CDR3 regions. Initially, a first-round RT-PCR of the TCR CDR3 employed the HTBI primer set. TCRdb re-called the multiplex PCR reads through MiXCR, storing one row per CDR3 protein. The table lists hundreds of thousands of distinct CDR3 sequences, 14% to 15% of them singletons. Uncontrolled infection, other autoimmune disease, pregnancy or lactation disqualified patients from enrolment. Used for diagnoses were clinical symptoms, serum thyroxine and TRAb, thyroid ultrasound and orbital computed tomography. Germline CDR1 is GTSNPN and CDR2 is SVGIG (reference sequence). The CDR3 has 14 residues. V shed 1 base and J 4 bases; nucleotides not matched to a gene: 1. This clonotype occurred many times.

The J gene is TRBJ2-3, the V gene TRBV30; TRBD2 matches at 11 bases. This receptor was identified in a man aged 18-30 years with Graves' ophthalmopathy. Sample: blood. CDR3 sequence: CAWSEGLAADTQYF. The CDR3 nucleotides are TGTGCCTGGAGTGAGGGACTAGCGGCAGATACGCAGTATTTT.